A selection of T cell receptor beta chains follows, all from one sample in a study of blood T cells in healthy people across ages. Each CDR3 protein is one row after TCRdb ran MiXCR on the 5' RACE reads. The repertoire holds about 1,400,000 distinct CDR3 sequences, with roughly 40% as singletons. Source material: blood. The receptors were gathered from a woman between 18 and 30 years old in good health. The CDR3 runs from the conserved cysteine through the conserved F or W. Fields, in order: V gene, J gene, D gene, clone size, CDR3 DNA, CDR3 protein. D genes are given only for firm matches. Clone size is given for some rows only: seen once, a few or many times, or a class if the clone is expanded.

v_gene: TRBV7-7
j_gene: TRBJ2-1
d_gene: TRBD2
abundance: -
CDR3nt: TGTGCCAGCAGCTCGCGGACTAGCGGGATCAATGAGCAGTTCTTC
CDR3aa: CASSSRTSGINEQFF

v_gene: TRBV4-2
j_gene: TRBJ2-1
d_gene: TRBD1
abundance: once
CDR3nt: TGTGCCAGCAGCCACGCGGGACAGGGTGAGAATGAGCAGTTCTTC
CDR3aa: CASSHAGQGENEQFF

v_gene: TRBV29-1
j_gene: TRBJ1-2
d_gene: -
abundance: few
CDR3nt: TGCAGCGTTGAAGAGGCCAAGGCCGTCCGCCTATATGGCTACACCTTC
CDR3aa: CSVEEAKAVRLYGYTF

v_gene: TRBV5-1
j_gene: TRBJ2-3
d_gene: -
abundance: -
CDR3nt: TGCGCCAGCAGCTTTGGCTCTAGCCGGGACACAGATACGCAGTATTTT
CDR3aa: CASSFGSSRDTDTQYF

v_gene: TRBV10-3
j_gene: TRBJ1-2
d_gene: -
abundance: many
CDR3nt: TGTGCCATCAGTGACGGGGGATTCGGCTACACCTTC
CDR3aa: CAISDGGFGYTF

v_gene: TRBV13
j_gene: TRBJ2-3
d_gene: -
abundance: -
CDR3nt: TGTGCCAGCCTTGGGCGGGGCCTGGGGGATACGCAGTATTTT
CDR3aa: CASLGRGLGDTQYF

v_gene: TRBV29-1
j_gene: TRBJ1-5
d_gene: -
abundance: -
CDR3nt: TGCAACGTTGTTACCGACTCGGGCAATCAGCCCCAGCATTTT
CDR3aa: CNVVTDSGNQPQHF

v_gene: TRBV9
j_gene: TRBJ2-1
d_gene: -
abundance: few
CDR3nt: TGTGCCAGCAGCGTAGCCAGGGGGAGGCCAGACAAAAAATACAATGAGCAGTTCTTC
CDR3aa: CASSVARGRPDKKYNEQFF

v_gene: TRBV6-1
j_gene: TRBJ2-3
d_gene: TRBD2
abundance: few
CDR3nt: TGTGCCAGCAGTAGACTCTCCCAAATTAGCGGGAGGGCCGGTACGCAGTATTTT
CDR3aa: CASSRLSQISGRAGTQYF

v_gene: TRBV5-5
j_gene: TRBJ2-3
d_gene: -
abundance: few
CDR3nt: TGTGCCAGCAGCGCAGGGGGGACTCTCACAGATACGCAGTATTTT
CDR3aa: CASSAGGTLTDTQYF

v_gene: TRBV6-6
j_gene: TRBJ2-1
d_gene: TRBD2
abundance: -
CDR3nt: TGTGCCAGCAGTACCGGGACTAGCGGGGTTCACTACAATGAGCAGTTCTTC
CDR3aa: CASSTGTSGVHYNEQFF

v_gene: TRBV4-1
j_gene: TRBJ2-7
d_gene: -
abundance: few
CDR3nt: TGCGCCAGCAGCCAAGATATCGGATTCGACGAGCAGTACTTC
CDR3aa: CASSQDIGFDEQYF

v_gene: TRBV6-1
j_gene: TRBJ1-2
d_gene: TRBD1
abundance: -
CDR3nt: TGTGCCAGCAGTGCGGCCTTGGACAGGGGGCATCGTGGCTACACCTTC
CDR3aa: CASSAALDRGHRGYTF

v_gene: TRBV5-6
j_gene: TRBJ2-1
d_gene: TRBD2
abundance: few
CDR3nt: TGTGCCAGCAGCTTGTTTGCGGGGGGAGACAATGAGCAGTTCTTC
CDR3aa: CASSLFAGGDNEQFF

v_gene: TRBV18
j_gene: TRBJ2-2
d_gene: TRBD1
abundance: -
CDR3nt: TGTGCCAGCTCAAACGCCGGGACAGGGCCGTTCGGGGAGCTGTTTTTT
CDR3aa: CASSNAGTGPFGELFF

v_gene: TRBV5-1
j_gene: TRBJ2-1
d_gene: -
abundance: -
CDR3nt: TGCGCCAGCAGCTTGCTGACAGCCTACAATGAGCAGTTCTTC
CDR3aa: CASSLLTAYNEQFF

v_gene: TRBV10-3
j_gene: TRBJ2-3
d_gene: -
abundance: -
CDR3nt: TGTGCCGGAGGAGGTACCCCAGATACGCAGTATTTT
CDR3aa: CAGGGTPDTQYF

v_gene: TRBV5-1
j_gene: TRBJ1-4
d_gene: -
abundance: -
CDR3nt: TGCGCCAGCAGCGAAAGGGATGGTAATGAAAAACTGTTTTTT
CDR3aa: CASSERDGNEKLFF